This is a list of T cell receptor beta chains from one sample in a study of blood T cell repertoires in COVID-19. Profiled with immunoSEQ multiplex PCR; TCRdb holds only in-frame clones, not every one. The table has roughly 210,000 clones, about nine tenths seen once. The sequenced sample was peripheral blood. These receptors were taken from a man in his sixties or seventies with acute or convalescent COVID-19. CDR3s include the opening cysteine and the closing phenylalanine or tryptophan. Each record gives: CDR3 DNA, CDR3 protein, D gene, V gene, J gene, clone size. D genes are given only for firm matches. Clone size is given for some rows only: seen once, a few or many times, or a class if the clone is expanded.

DNA: TGTGCCAGCTCACTCTCGACAGGAGTGGGTTTTCAGCCCCAGCATTTT
CDR3: CASSLSTGVGFQPQHF
D: .
V: TRBV18
J: TRBJ1-5
size: .

DNA: TGTGCCAGCAGTTACTCGCCTGTCGGACAGAACACTGAAGCTTTCTTT
CDR3: CASSYSPVGQNTEAFF
D: .
V: TRBV6-5
J: TRBJ1-1
size: .

DNA: TGTGCCAGCAGCGTAGCCGGGGGAAGCACAGATACGCAGTATTTT
CDR3: CASSVAGGSTDTQYF
D: .
V: TRBV9
J: TRBJ2-3
size: .

DNA: TGTGCCAGCAGCCCAAACCGGGAAACACACACTGAAGCTTTCTTT
CDR3: CASSPNRETHTEAFF
D: .
V: TRBV5-4
J: TRBJ1-1
size: .

DNA: TGTGCCAGCAGCAACTGGCGGCCAACCTACGAGCAGTACTTC
CDR3: CASSNWRPTYEQYF
D: .
V: TRBV21-1
J: TRBJ2-7
size: .

DNA: TGTGCCAGTAGTACACGGGAGTATAACTATGGCTACACCTTC
CDR3: CASSTREYNYGYTF
D: .
V: TRBV19
J: TRBJ1-2
size: once

DNA: TGTGCCACCAAAGCCGTTAGCAATCAGCCCCAGCATTTT
CDR3: CATKAVSNQPQHF
D: .
V: TRBV28
J: TRBJ1-5
size: .

DNA: TGTGCCAGCAGTTTTTCTGGCGGGAGAGGATGGGAGCAGTTCTTC
CDR3: CASSFSGGRGWEQFF
D: TRBD2
V: TRBV28
J: TRBJ2-1
size: .

DNA: TGTGCCTGGAGTGTCGCGAGGGCTCGGGGGGATGGCTACACCTTC
CDR3: CAWSVARARGDGYTF
D: .
V: TRBV30
J: TRBJ1-2
size: .

DNA: TGTGCCAGCAGCCTCGATTCTAGCGGGATCTACGAGCAGTACTTC
CDR3: CASSLDSSGIYEQYF
D: TRBD2
V: TRBV7-3
J: TRBJ2-7
size: .

DNA: TGTGCCAGCACCCAACAGGGGGCGCTTAATGAGCAGTTCTTC
CDR3: CASTQQGALNEQFF
D: TRBD1
V: TRBV6-6
J: TRBJ2-1
size: .

DNA: TGCAGTGCTAGTGGGTTCAGGGTTCGGGGGAACAATGAGCAGTTCTTC
CDR3: CSASGFRVRGNNEQFF
D: .
V: TRBV20-1
J: TRBJ2-1
size: .

DNA: TGTGCCAGCTCCTCAGCCGGGGAGGCGAGTTTTGGCTACACCTTC
CDR3: CASSSAGEASFGYTF
D: .
V: TRBV18
J: TRBJ1-2
size: .

DNA: TGTGCCAGCAGCTTGGCAGGCGGGAGGGCCCGGACAGATACGCAGTATTTT
CDR3: CASSLAGGRARTDTQYF
D: TRBD2
V: TRBV5-4
J: TRBJ2-3
size: .

DNA: TGCAGTGCTAGTTCTCCGGGGGGCGCAAGCAATCAGCCCCAGCATTTT
CDR3: CSASSPGGASNQPQHF
D: .
V: TRBV20-1
J: TRBJ1-5
size: .

DNA: TGTGCCAGCAGCGTAGATCTAGCGGGAGACACCGGGGAGCTGTTTTTT
CDR3: CASSVDLAGDTGELFF
D: TRBD2
V: TRBV9
J: TRBJ2-2
size: .

DNA: TGTGCCAGCAGCTTACTAGGCGGGAACACCGGGGAGCTGTTTTTT
CDR3: CASSLLGGNTGELFF
D: .
V: TRBV7-3
J: TRBJ2-2
size: .

DNA: TGTGCCAGCAGCCACGACGGGAGTGGCAATCAGCCCCAGCATTTT
CDR3: CASSHDGSGNQPQHF
D: .
V: TRBV3-1/TRBV3-2
J: TRBJ1-5
size: once

DNA: TGTGCCAGCAGACTTACTAGCGGGAGAGGGACCGGGGAGCTGTTTTTT
CDR3: CASRLTSGRGTGELFF
D: TRBD2
V: TRBV7-2
J: TRBJ2-2
size: .

DNA: TGTGCTAGTGGTTTGGGCGGAGGTACTGAAGCTTTCTTT
CDR3: CASGLGGGTEAFF
D: .
V: TRBV12-5
J: TRBJ1-1
size: .

DNA: TGTGCCAGCAGTCAAATGCGGACAGGGGTTGGCACCGGGGAGCTGTTTTTT
CDR3: CASSQMRTGVGTGELFF
D: TRBD1
V: TRBV3-1/TRBV3-2
J: TRBJ2-2
size: .

DNA: TGTGCCAGCACCAAGGAGCGAGGAGAGACCCAGTACTTC
CDR3: CASTKERGETQYF
D: .
V: TRBV2
J: TRBJ2-5
size: .

DNA: TGTGCCAGCAGCTCCAGGGGGAATGAAAAACTGTTTTTT
CDR3: CASSSRGNEKLFF
D: TRBD1
V: TRBV7-2
J: TRBJ1-4
size: .

DNA: TGTGCCAGCAGCCAGACTAACTACGAGCAGTACTTC
CDR3: CASSQTNYEQYF
D: .
V: TRBV14
J: TRBJ2-7
size: .

DNA: TGTGCCAGCAGTTACTCCCCGGGTGCGGGGCAAGAGACCCAGTACTTC
CDR3: CASSYSPGAGQETQYF
D: .
V: TRBV6-5
J: TRBJ2-5
size: .

DNA: TGTGCCACCAGCAGAGATCTGAGAGGGGGCGAGCAGTACTTC
CDR3: CATSRDLRGGEQYF
D: .
V: TRBV15
J: TRBJ2-7
size: .

DNA: TGTGCCAGCAGCCGACAGGGATCCACTGAAGCTTTCTTT
CDR3: CASSRQGSTEAFF
D: TRBD1
V: TRBV7-9
J: TRBJ1-1
size: few

DNA: TGTGCCAGCACCTACGACCGGGGGAATGAGCAGTTCTTC
CDR3: CASTYDRGNEQFF
D: .
V: TRBV2
J: TRBJ2-1
size: .

DNA: TGTGCCAGCAGTTACGACAGGGGATACGAGCAGTACTTC
CDR3: CASSYDRGYEQYF
D: TRBD1
V: TRBV6-2/TRBV6-3
J: TRBJ2-7
size: .